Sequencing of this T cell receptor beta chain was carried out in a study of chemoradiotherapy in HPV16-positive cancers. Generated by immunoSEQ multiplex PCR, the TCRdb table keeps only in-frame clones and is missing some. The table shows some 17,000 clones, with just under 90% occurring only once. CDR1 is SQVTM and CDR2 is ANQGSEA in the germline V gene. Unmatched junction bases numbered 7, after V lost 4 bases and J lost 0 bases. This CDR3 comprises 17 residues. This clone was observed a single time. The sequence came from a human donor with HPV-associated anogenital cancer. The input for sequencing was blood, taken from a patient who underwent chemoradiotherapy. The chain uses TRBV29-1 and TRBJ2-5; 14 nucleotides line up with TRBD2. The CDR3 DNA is TGCAGCGTTGTAGGACTAGCGGGGGGTCCGTACCAAGAGACCCAGTACTTC. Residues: CSVVGLAGGPYQETQYF.